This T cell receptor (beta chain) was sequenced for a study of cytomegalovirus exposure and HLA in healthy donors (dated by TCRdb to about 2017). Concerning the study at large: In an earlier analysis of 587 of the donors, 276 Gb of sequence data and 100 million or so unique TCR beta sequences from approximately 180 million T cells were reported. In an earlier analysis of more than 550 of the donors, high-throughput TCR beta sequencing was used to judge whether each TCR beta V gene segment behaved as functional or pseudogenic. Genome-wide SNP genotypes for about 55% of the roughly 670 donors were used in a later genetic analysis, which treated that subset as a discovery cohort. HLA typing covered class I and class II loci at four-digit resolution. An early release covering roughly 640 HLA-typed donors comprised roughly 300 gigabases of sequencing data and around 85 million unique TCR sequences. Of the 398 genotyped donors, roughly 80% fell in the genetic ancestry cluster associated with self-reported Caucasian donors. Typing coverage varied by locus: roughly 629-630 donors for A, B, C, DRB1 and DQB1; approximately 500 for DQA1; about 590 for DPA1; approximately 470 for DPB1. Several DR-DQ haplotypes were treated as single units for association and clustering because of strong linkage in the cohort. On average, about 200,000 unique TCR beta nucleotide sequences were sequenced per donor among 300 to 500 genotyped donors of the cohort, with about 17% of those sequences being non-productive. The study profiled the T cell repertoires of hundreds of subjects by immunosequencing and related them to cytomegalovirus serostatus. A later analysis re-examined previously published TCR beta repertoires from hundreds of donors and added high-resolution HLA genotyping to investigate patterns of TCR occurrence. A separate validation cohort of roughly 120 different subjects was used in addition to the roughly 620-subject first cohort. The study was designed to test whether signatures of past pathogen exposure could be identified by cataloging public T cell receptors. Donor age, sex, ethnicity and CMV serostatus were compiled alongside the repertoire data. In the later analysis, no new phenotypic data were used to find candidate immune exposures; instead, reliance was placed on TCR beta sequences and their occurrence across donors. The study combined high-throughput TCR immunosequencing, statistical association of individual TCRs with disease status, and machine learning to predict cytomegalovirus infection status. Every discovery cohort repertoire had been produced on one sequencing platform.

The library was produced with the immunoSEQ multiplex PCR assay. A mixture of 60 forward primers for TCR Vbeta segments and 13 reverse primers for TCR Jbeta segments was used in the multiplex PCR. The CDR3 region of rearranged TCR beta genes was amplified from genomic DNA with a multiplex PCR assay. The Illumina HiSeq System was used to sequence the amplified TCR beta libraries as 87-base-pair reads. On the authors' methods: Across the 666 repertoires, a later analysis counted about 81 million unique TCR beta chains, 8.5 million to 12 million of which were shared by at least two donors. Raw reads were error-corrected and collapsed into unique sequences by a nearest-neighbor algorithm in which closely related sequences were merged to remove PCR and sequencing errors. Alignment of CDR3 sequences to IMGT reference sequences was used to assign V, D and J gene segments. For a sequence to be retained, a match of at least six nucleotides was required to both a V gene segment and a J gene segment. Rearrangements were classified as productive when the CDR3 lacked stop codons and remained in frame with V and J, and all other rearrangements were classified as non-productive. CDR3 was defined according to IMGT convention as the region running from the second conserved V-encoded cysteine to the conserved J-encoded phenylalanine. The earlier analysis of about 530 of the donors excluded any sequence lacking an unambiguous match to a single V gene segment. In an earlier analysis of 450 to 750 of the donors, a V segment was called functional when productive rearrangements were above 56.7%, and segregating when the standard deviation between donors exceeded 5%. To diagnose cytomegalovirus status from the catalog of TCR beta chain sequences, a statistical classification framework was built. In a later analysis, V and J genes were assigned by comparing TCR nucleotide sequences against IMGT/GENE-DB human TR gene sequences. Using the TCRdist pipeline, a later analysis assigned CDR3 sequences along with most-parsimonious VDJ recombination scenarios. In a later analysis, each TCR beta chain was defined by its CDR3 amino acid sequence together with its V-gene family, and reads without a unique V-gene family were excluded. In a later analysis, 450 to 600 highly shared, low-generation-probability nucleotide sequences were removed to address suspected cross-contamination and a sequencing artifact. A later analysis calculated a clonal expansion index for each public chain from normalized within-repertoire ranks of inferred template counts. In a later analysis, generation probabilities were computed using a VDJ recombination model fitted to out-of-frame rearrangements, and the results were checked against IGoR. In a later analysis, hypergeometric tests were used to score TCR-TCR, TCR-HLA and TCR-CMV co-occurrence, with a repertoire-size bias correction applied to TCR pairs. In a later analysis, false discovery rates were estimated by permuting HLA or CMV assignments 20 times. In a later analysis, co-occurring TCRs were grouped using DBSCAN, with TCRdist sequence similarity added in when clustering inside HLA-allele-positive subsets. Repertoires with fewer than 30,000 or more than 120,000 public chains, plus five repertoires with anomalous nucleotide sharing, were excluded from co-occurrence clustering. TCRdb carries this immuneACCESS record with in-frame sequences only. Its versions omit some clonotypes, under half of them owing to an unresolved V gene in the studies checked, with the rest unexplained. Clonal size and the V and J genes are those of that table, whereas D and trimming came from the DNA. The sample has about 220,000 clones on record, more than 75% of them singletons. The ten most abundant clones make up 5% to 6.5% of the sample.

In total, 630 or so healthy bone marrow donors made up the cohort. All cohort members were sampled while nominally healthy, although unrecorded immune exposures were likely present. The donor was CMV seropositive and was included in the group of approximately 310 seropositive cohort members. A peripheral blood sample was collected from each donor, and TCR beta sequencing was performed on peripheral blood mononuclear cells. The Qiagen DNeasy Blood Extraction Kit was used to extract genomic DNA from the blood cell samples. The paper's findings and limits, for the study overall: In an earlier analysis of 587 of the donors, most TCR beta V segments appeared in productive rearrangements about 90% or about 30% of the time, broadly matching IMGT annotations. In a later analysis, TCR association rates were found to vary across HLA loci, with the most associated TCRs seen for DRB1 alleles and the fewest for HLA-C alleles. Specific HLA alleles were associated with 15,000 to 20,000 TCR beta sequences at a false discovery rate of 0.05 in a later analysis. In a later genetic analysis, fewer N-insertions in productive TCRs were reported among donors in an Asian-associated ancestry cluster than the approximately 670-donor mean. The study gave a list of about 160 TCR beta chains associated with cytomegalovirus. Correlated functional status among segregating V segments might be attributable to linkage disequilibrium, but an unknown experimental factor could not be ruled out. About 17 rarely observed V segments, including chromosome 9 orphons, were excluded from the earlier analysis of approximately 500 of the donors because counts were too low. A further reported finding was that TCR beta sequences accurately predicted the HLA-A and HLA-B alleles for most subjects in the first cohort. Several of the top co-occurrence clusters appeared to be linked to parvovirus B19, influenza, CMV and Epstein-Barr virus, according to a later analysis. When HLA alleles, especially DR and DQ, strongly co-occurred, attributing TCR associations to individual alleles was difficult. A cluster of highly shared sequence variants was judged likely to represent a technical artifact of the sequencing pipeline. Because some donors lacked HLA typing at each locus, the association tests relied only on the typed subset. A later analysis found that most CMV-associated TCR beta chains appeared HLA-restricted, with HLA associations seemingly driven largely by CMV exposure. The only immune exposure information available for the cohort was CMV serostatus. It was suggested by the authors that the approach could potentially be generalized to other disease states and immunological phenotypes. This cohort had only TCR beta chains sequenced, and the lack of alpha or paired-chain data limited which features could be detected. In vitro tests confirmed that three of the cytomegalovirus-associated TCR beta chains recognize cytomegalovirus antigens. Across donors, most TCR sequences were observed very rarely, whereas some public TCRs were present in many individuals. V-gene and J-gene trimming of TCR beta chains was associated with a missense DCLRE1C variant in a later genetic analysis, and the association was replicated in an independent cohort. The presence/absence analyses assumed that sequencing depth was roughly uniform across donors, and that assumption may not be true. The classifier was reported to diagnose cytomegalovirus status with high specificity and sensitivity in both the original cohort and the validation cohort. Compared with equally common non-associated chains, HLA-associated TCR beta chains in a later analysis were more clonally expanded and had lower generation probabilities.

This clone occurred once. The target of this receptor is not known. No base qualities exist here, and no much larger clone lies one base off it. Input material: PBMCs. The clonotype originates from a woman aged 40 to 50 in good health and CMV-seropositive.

CDR3 region: CASSLGTGGTTNTGELFF. Read as DNA, the sequence is TGCGCCAGCAGCTTGGGGACAGGGGGGACTACGAACACCGGGGAGCTGTTTTTT. The V and J genes are TRBV5-1 and TRBJ2-2; 10 bases in between match TRBD1. Unmatched junction bases come to 5, with V trimmed by 0 bases and J by 0 bases. The CDR3 starts with the cysteine, ends with the phenylalanine, and has 18 residues. Of all the DNA, just the CDR3 is kept, 54 bases in frame from base 1. The germline V gene encodes CDR1 SGHRS and CDR2 YFSETQ. Outside the CDR3, residues come from the reference TRBV5-1 and TRBJ2-2 proteins, so the full variable domain is: KAGVTQTPRYLIKTRGQQVTLSCSPISGHRSVSWYQQTPGQGLQFLFEYFSETQRNKGNFPGRFSGRQFSNSRSEMNVSTLELGDSALYLCASSLGTGGTTNTGELFFGEGSRLTVL.